A selection of T cell receptor beta chains follows, all from one sample in a study of blood T cell repertoires in COVID-19. Only in-frame clones appear in the TCRdb table, and some are missing; sequencing was by immunoSEQ multiplex PCR. The sample consists of around 170,000 clones, 88% of them appearing once. The specimen sequenced was PBMCs or T cells enriched from blood (not recorded which). The receptors were gathered from a woman between 18 and 29 years old who had recovered from COVID-19. The CDR3 runs from the conserved cysteine through the conserved F or W. D genes are given only for firm matches. Expanded clones are given a class, and other clones once, few, many or no size at all.

cdr3_length d_call clone_size j_call v_call cdr3_nt cdr3_aa
14 TRBD2 . TRBJ2-3 TRBV2 TGTGCCAGCAGAGTAGCGGGATACACAGATACGCAGTATTTT CASRVAGYTDTQYF
13 . . TRBJ2-7 TRBV2 TGTGCCAGCAGACTACAGGGCTCCTACGAGCAGTACTTC CASRLQGSYEQYF
13 . once TRBJ2-7 TRBV7-9 TGTGCCAGCAGCTTAGCCTCCAGGGCCGAGCAGTACTTC CASSLASRAEQYF
16 . . TRBJ1-1 TRBV4-3 TGCGCCAGCAGCCAAGATACAGGCTATGTGGGGACTGAAGCTTTCTTT CASSQDTGYVGTEAFF
16 TRBD1 . TRBJ1-2 TRBV7-6 TGTGCCAGCAGCCCTACCTTTGGGACAGGGGGGTATGGCTACACCTTC CASSPTFGTGGYGYTF
14 . . TRBJ1-4 TRBV27 TGTGCCAGCAGTATCAGGGTCTTCGGTGAAAAACTGTTTTTT CASSIRVFGEKLFF
12 . . TRBJ1-1 TRBV29-1 TGCAGCGGTCGGGACTCCGACACTGAAGCTTTCTTT CSGRDSDTEAFF
14 TRBD1 once TRBJ1-1 TRBV19 TGTGCCAGTAGGTCCGGGACAGGGGGCACTGAAGCTTTCTTT CASRSGTGGTEAFF
15 . . TRBJ1-3 TRBV6-5 TGTGCCAGCAGTTACGGGGCAGACTCTGGAAACACCATATATTTT CASSYGADSGNTIYF
15 . . TRBJ2-5 TRBV18 TGTGCCAGCTCACCCCGGACAGCCAAGCAAGAGACCCAGTACTTC CASSPRTAKQETQYF
15 . . TRBJ1-1 TRBV13 TGTGCCAGCAGCTTAGTTCAGGGGATGAACACTGAAGCTTTCTTT CASSLVQGMNTEAFF
16 TRBD2 many TRBJ2-2 TRBV6-2/TRBV6-3 TGTGCCAGCAGCCCTCGGACTAGCGGGGACACCGGGGAGCTGTTTTTT CASSPRTSGDTGELFF
15 TRBD2 . TRBJ2-1 TRBV5-1 TGCGCCAGCAGCTTGGTGACTAGCGGGGTCAATGAGCAGTTCTTC CASSLVTSGVNEQFF
15 TRBD1 . TRBJ1-2 TRBV28 TGTGCCAGCAGTTCAGGGGGCGCGGTAGGCTATGGCTACACCTTC CASSSGGAVGYGYTF
20 TRBD2 . TRBJ2-3 TRBV5-4 TGTGCCAGCAGTTACGGACTAGCGGGGGGACCTACCACTAGCACAGATACGCAGTATTTT CASSYGLAGGPTTSTDTQYF
15 . . TRBJ1-2 TRBV7-2 TGTGCCAGCAGCTTAAGTCCAGGGAATAACTATGGCTACACCTTC CASSLSPGNNYGYTF
10 TRBD1 . TRBJ1-1 TRBV28 TGTGCCAGCAGGGACAGGAAGGCTTTCTTT CASRDRKAFF
14 TRBD2 . TRBJ2-7 TRBV2 TGTGCCAGCAGTGAACGCCTAGCGGGGAGCGAGCAGTACTTC CASSERLAGSEQYF
18 TRBD1 . TRBJ1-2 TRBV27 TGTGCCAGCAGTCCAGGGGGGAAGGGGACAGGGGGCTACTATGGCTACACCTTC CASSPGGKGTGGYYGYTF
13 . . TRBJ2-7 TRBV4-2 TGTGCCAGCAGCCAAACAATATCCTACGAGCAGTACTTC CASSQTISYEQYF
16 TRBD1 once TRBJ2-2 TRBV7-9 TGTGCCAGCAGCTTACCACAGGGGGTTAACACCGGGGAGCTGTTTTTT CASSLPQGVNTGELFF
15 TRBD2 . TRBJ2-7 TRBV28 TGTGCCAGCAGTTTTCCGGGGACTAGCGATGACGAGCAGTACTTC CASSFPGTSDDEQYF
15 TRBD2 . TRBJ2-7 TRBV5-4 TGTGCCAGCGGCAAGGGACTAGCCGACTCCTACGAGCAGTACTTC CASGKGLADSYEQYF
15 . . TRBJ2-7 TRBV28 TGTGCCAGCAGTTTACCGAGACTAGGGTTCTACGAGCAGTACTTC CASSLPRLGFYEQYF
16 . few TRBJ2-7 TRBV12-2 TGTGCAAGTCGCTTAATCGGGACTAGCGGGCCCTACGAGCAGTACTTC CASRLIGTSGPYEQYF
11 . few TRBJ1-1 TRBV28 TGTGCCAGCAGTTTTAGTCGAGTCAACTTCTTT CASSFSRVNFF
17 TRBD2 . TRBJ2-3 TRBV4-2 TGTGCCAGCAGCCAAGAGCAGTCGGGAGGGCCGGGAGATACGCAGTATTTT CASSQEQSGGPGDTQYF